This T cell receptor (beta chain) was profiled in a study of siplizumab effects on memory and regulatory T cells. Sequenced by immunoSEQ multiplex PCR; TCRdb stores in-frame clones only, minus some. The sample consists of some 62,000 clones, 79% of them appearing once. Trimming stripped 2 bases from V and 1 base from J, with 8 bases between. Germline V gene sequence: CDR1 MNHEY, CDR2 SVGAGI. The CDR3 spans 14 residues. In regard to this clone: Its antigen is unknown.

Study conclusions and caveats: Where siplizumab was present, mappable alloreactive CD4+ clones averaged around 69% Treg-derived, compared with 25% to 30% in controls.

The TCR sequence derives from a human donor in good health. The chain combines TRBV6-5 with TRBJ1-1; D gene unclear. The sample consisted of memory CD4+ T cells sorted from blood. The CDR3 DNA reads TGTGCCAGCAGTTACAGTCCGGGGAACACTGAAGCTTTCTTT. This sequence encodes CASSYSPGNTEAFF.